Sequencing of this TCR beta chain was carried out in a study of blood T cell repertoires in COVID-19 (TCRdb year 2020). Study-wide context: Collaborator samples came from the United States, Italy and Spain and covered acute and convalescent phases of COVID-19. Where available, HLA class I and class II types were obtained from metadata supplied by the sample provider rather than from assay-based typing. Samples were obtained from the ongoing ImmuneRACE study (first 160 participants) and from about 1,300 subjects provided by 6 global collaborators. Sample metadata almost always included a de-identified subject ID, COVID-19 status, age in years and sex. The prospective study material was composed of cDNA or gDNA derived from T cells, B-cell-depleted T cells, or PBMCs. Deeply sampled blood TCRbeta repertoires from subjects exposed to, actively infected with, or recovered from COVID-19 were included in the dataset. The repertoires were released in a freely available public database intended as a resource for research on the immune response to SARS-CoV-2.

This clone was picked up a small number of times. Its antigen is still unknown. No much larger clone exists at a distance of one base, and base qualities are not known. The collaborating institutions used their own protocols to collect whole blood in K2EDTA tubes. For TCRbeta analysis, collaborators shipped samples as frozen whole blood, isolated PBMCs, or DNA extracted from either of those sample types. From the cysteine through the phenylalanine, the CDR3 covers 17 amino acids. The CDR3 DNA has 51 bases and is translated from base 1. Trimming removed 3 bases from V and 0 bases from J; the gene matches leave 9 bases unexplained. According to the germline V gene (reference sequence), CDR1 reads SGHNT and CDR2 reads YYREEE. TCRbeta CDR3 regions were amplified from genomic DNA using the immunoSEQ Assay, a bias-controlled multiplex PCR. The authors processed their data as follows. The number of nucleated cells in each sample was estimated from the amplification of reference gene primers within the assay. To quantify the absolute abundance of each unique TCRbeta CDR3 rearrangement, sequence reads were collapsed and filtered. Productive Simpson clonality was computed per sample as the square root of Simpson's diversity index over productive rearrangements. The source is immuneACCESS, and TCRdb retained only in-frame sequences with V and J called. Part of the clones is not carried over; for the studies checked, unresolved V genes explain less than half of this, and the remainder is unexplained. V, J and clone size are taken as reported in that table, and D and trimming were inferred from the DNA itself. The sample yields about 34,000 clones; nearly 80% were counted once. Of the sample, 31% is held by the ten largest clones.

What the work shows at the level of the full study, not this receptor alone: Clinical and demographic metadata were provided uncurated, with the amount varying by source and participant.

The clonotype comes from a man older than 75 with acute or convalescent COVID-19. The chain joins TRBV5-4 to TRBJ2-3, with 8 central nucleotides matching TRBD2. Sequencing used peripheral blood. The CDR3 protein is CASSSPGIAGSTDTQYF. The nucleotide sequence reads as follows: TGTGCCAGCAGCTCCCCAGGGATAGCGGGAAGCACAGATACGCAGTATTTT.